A selection of T cell receptor beta chains follows, all from one sample in a study of blood T cell repertoires in COVID-19. Sequencing used immunoSEQ multiplex PCR; TCRdb keeps in-frame clones, though not all of them. The data contain fewer than 120,000 clones, roughly 87% of them seen just once; the ten biggest clones take up 4% to 5.5%. The sequenced material came from peripheral blood. The receptors were sampled from a human donor in a cohort sampled during active COVID-19. CDR3s include the opening cysteine and the closing phenylalanine or tryptophan. The D gene is left open where the match is weak. Clone size is given for some rows only: seen once, a few or many times, or a class if the clone is expanded.

TGTGCCAGCAGTTTGGGGCAGCCGAGAGACGGCTACACCTTC	CASSLGQPRDGYTF	NA	NA	TRBJ1-2	TRBV28
TGTGCCAGCAGCTCCCCGGGGAGAGCGAACACTGAAGCTTTCTTT	CASSSPGRANTEAFF	NA	once	TRBJ1-1	TRBV7-9
TGTGCCAGCAGCCCTAGGGGAGACAGGAACTACGAGCAGTACTTC	CASSPRGDRNYEQYF	NA	NA	TRBJ2-7	TRBV9
TGCAGTGCAGGGGCTGACTATGGCTACACCTTC	CSAGADYGYTF	NA	NA	TRBJ1-2	TRBV20-1
TGTGCCAGCAGCTTAGGGGGCGGGGCACGTCAACCGGCTGAGCAGTTCTTC	CASSLGGGARQPAEQFF	NA	NA	TRBJ2-1	TRBV7-8
TGTGCCAGCAGCTTAGGACTAGCGGGGGGTCATAAAGAGACCCAGTACTTC	CASSLGLAGGHKETQYF	TRBD2	NA	TRBJ2-5	TRBV7-2
TGTGCCAGCAGTTACGGACAGGGGGAGTGGACAGATACGCAGTATTTT	CASSYGQGEWTDTQYF	TRBD1	once	TRBJ2-3	TRBV6-5
TGTGCCAGCAGTTACGGGGGGATGCCTGAAGCTTTCTTT	CASSYGGMPEAFF	NA	NA	TRBJ1-1	TRBV6-5
TGCGCCAGCAGCCAAGTGGGCCTACATGGAAACACCATATATTTT	CASSQVGLHGNTIYF	NA	NA	TRBJ1-3	TRBV4-1
TGTGCCAGCAGTATAGCAGGGGACACTGAAGCTTTCTTT	CASSIAGDTEAFF	NA	NA	TRBJ1-1	TRBV28
TGCGCCAGCAGCTCGCGGGGACTAGCCGCAGATACGCAGTATTTT	CASSSRGLAADTQYF	TRBD2	once	TRBJ2-3	TRBV5-1
TGTGCCAGCAGACGAGGGGCGACAGGGATCGGCACTGAAGCTTTCTTT	CASRRGATGIGTEAFF	TRBD1	NA	TRBJ1-1	TRBV3-1/TRBV3-2
TGTGCCTGGAGTTTGGGGGCCGCCCAAGAGACCCAGTACTTC	CAWSLGAAQETQYF	NA	once	TRBJ2-5	TRBV30
TGTGCCAGTAGTACACCGGCGCGGGAGCAGTTCTTC	CASSTPAREQFF	NA	NA	TRBJ2-1	TRBV19
TGTGCCAGCAGTTTAACAGACAGGGGGCTTACCAAAAACATTCAGTACTTC	CASSLTDRGLTKNIQYF	TRBD1	NA	TRBJ2-4	TRBV28
TGTGCCAGCAGCTTAGTCTCTATGGATACGCAGTATTTT	CASSLVSMDTQYF	NA	NA	TRBJ2-3	TRBV11-1
TGCGCCAGCAGCCGCGAAATTAGCTCCTACGAGCAGTACTTC	CASSREISSYEQYF	NA	NA	TRBJ2-7	TRBV5-1
TGTGCCAGCAGTAGACTAGGCGGTGAGCAGTTCTTC	CASSRLGGEQFF	NA	NA	TRBJ2-1	TRBV6-2/TRBV6-3
TGCGCCAGCAGCTTCCTAGCGGTAAACACCGGGGAGCTGTTTTTT	CASSFLAVNTGELFF	TRBD2	NA	TRBJ2-2	TRBV5-1
TGTGCCAGCAGCCCACTAGTAGCGGGGGCCACGGGAGATACGCAGTATTTT	CASSPLVAGATGDTQYF	TRBD2	NA	TRBJ2-3	TRBV7-3
TGTGCCAGCAGCCCCCCCCCGGTCTATGGCTACACCTTC	CASSPPPVYGYTF	NA	NA	TRBJ1-2	TRBV28
TGTGCCAGCTCACCACAGGCGACTAGCGCAGCCAAAAACATTCAGTACTTC	CASSPQATSAAKNIQYF	TRBD2	NA	TRBJ2-4	TRBV18
TGTGCCATCGCGGGGGCCAGCACAGATACGCAGTATTTT	CAIAGASTDTQYF	NA	once	TRBJ2-3	TRBV28
TGTGCCAGCAGCGGACTCGGGACATCTAAACTGTTTTTT	CASSGLGTSKLFF	NA	NA	TRBJ1-4	TRBV11-1
TGCAGCGTTATTTATCCGAACACCGGGGAGCTGTTTTTT	CSVIYPNTGELFF	NA	NA	TRBJ2-2	TRBV29-1
TGTGCCAGCAGCTTGGCGGCAGGGATGAACACTGAAGCTTTCTTT	CASSLAAGMNTEAFF	NA	NA	TRBJ1-1	TRBV5-5
TGTGCCAGCTCACCGGGGCTTGGTCAGCCCCAGCATTTT	CASSPGLGQPQHF	NA	NA	TRBJ1-5	TRBV18
TGTGCCAGCAGCCCTCACCGGGTCCCCTCCTACGAGCAGTACTTC	CASSPHRVPSYEQYF	NA	NA	TRBJ2-7	TRBV28
TGTGCCAGCAGTTTTACCGGGGTTGGGGCCAACGTCCTGACTTTC	CASSFTGVGANVLTF	NA	NA	TRBJ2-6	TRBV28
TGTGCCAGCAGCCAAGCCCAGGGTCCGGGTAATGAGCAGTTCTTC	CASSQAQGPGNEQFF	NA	NA	TRBJ2-1	TRBV4-2
TGCGCCAGCAGCCCCGGGGGTAATCAGCCCCAGCATTTT	CASSPGGNQPQHF	NA	NA	TRBJ1-5	TRBV5-1
TGTGCCAGCAGCGAAGCAGGGGGCGCGGGTTCACCCCTCCACTTT	CASSEAGGAGSPLHF	TRBD1	NA	TRBJ1-6	TRBV7-9
TGTGCCAGCAGTGACTCTAGGGGGGGATCCTACAATGAGCAGTTCTTC	CASSDSRGGSYNEQFF	NA	NA	TRBJ2-1	TRBV6-4
TGTGCCAGCAGCTCATACAGGGGCGATGAGCAGTTCTTC	CASSSYRGDEQFF	TRBD1	NA	TRBJ2-1	TRBV7-8
TGCGCCAGCAGCTTCGGTCGGAGCACAGATACGCAGTATTTT	CASSFGRSTDTQYF	NA	NA	TRBJ2-3	TRBV5-1
TGTGCCACCAGCAGAGATCGGACAGGCGCAAGAACCGGGGAGCTGTTTTTT	CATSRDRTGARTGELFF	TRBD1	few	TRBJ2-2	TRBV15
TGTGCCAGCGGAGACAGATACCCTGGAAACACCATATATTTT	CASGDRYPGNTIYF	NA	NA	TRBJ1-3	TRBV6-5
TGTGCCAGCTCACCGGGACAGGTCAGCACAGATACGCAGTATTTT	CASSPGQVSTDTQYF	TRBD1	NA	TRBJ2-3	TRBV18
TGTGCCAGCAGCTTGACTAGCGGGAGCCTCTACAATGAGCAGTTCTTC	CASSLTSGSLYNEQFF	TRBD2	once	TRBJ2-1	TRBV7-2
TGTGCCAGCAGCCCCCTGGGGGCCCCAGGGACTGAAGCTTTCTTT	CASSPLGAPGTEAFF	NA	NA	TRBJ1-1	TRBV6-5
TGTGCCAGCAGCCAAGATCGTGGTTACAGGGGATTCTCTGCTAATGAAAAACTGTTTTTT	CASSQDRGYRGFSANEKLFF	TRBD1	NA	TRBJ1-4	TRBV4-2
TGTGCCAGCAGCTTAATGACAGACCAAGAGACCCAGTACTTC	CASSLMTDQETQYF	NA	NA	TRBJ2-5	TRBV7-8
TGCGCCAGCAGCTTGGCAGACACGTATGGCTACACCTTC	CASSLADTYGYTF	NA	NA	TRBJ1-2	TRBV5-1
TGCGCCAGCAGCTTGATGCCGACTCAAGAGACCCAGTACTTC	CASSLMPTQETQYF	NA	once	TRBJ2-5	TRBV5-1
TGTGCTAGTGGTTCGAATCCTGCAGGGGTTTCCTACAATGAGCAGTTCTTC	CASGSNPAGVSYNEQFF	NA	many	TRBJ2-1	TRBV12-5
TGTGCCAGCAGTCTTCAGGGCCTTGAGCAGTTCTTC	CASSLQGLEQFF	NA	NA	TRBJ2-1	TRBV28
TGTGCCAGCAGCCGTGACAGGGTAAGCTACGAGCAGTACTTC	CASSRDRVSYEQYF	TRBD1	NA	TRBJ2-7	TRBV11-2
TGTGCCACCAGTGACACGAGACAGGGGATCACAGATACGCAGTATTTT	CATSDTRQGITDTQYF	TRBD1	NA	TRBJ2-3	TRBV24-1
TGTGCCAGCAGCACCACGGGGGGGGCCATAGCGGGAGGGTCGTTGGGCGAGCAGTTCTTC	CASSTTGGAIAGGSLGEQFF	NA	NA	TRBJ2-1	TRBV21-1
TGTGCCAGCAGTAACTGGGACAGGGTAGGTCGCGGCTACACCTTC	CASSNWDRVGRGYTF	TRBD1	NA	TRBJ1-2	TRBV6-2/TRBV6-3
TGTGCCATGCAGACAGAACCCACCTACGAGCAGTACTTC	CAMQTEPTYEQYF	NA	NA	TRBJ2-7	TRBV10-3
TGTGCCAGCAGCTTACAGGGTGAGGCGGGAGAGCAGTACTTC	CASSLQGEAGEQYF	NA	NA	TRBJ2-7	TRBV7-3